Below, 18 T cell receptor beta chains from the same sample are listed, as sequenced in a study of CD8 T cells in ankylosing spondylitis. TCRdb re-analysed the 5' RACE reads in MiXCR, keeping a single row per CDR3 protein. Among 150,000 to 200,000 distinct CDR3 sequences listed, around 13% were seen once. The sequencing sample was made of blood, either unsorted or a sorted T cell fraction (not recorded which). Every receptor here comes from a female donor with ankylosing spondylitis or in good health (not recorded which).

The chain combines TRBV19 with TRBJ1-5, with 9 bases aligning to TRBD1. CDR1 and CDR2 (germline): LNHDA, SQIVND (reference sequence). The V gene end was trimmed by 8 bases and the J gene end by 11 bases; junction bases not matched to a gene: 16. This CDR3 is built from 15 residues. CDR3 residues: CASERTDRGRGAQHF. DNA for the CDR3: TGTGCCAGTGAACGAACCGACAGGGGGAGAGGGGCCCAGCATTTT.

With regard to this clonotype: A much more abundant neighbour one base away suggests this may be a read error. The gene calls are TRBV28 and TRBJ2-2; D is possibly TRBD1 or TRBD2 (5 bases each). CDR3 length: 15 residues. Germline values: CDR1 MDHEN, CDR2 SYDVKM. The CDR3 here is CASRSGTLELGVLFF. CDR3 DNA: TGTGCCAGCAGATCCGGGACCCTCGAGCTTGGGGTGCTGTTTTTT.

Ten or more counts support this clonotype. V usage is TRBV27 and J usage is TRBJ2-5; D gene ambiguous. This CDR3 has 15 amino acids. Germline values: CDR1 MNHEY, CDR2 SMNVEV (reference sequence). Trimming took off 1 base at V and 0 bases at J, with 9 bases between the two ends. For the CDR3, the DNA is TGTGCCAGCAGTTTATGGGCGGAGTACCAAGAGACCCAGTACTTC. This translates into CASSLWAEYQETQYF.

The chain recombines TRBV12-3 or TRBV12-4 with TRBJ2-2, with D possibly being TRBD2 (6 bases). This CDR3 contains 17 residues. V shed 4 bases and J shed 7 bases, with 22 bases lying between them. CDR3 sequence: CASSSRLSGGSGGELFF. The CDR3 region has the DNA TGTGCCAGCAGTTCACGGTTGAGTGGAGGGAGCGGCGGGGAGCTGTTTTTT.

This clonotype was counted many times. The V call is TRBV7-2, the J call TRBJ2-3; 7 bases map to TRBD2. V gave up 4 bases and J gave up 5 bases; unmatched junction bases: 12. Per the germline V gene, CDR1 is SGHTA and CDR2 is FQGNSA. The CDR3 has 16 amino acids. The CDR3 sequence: CASSSQPPGGGDTQYF. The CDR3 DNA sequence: TGTGCCAGCAGCTCGCAACCCCCGGGGGGAGGAGATACGCAGTATTTT. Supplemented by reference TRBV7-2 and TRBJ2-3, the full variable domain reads GAGVSQSPSNKVTEKGKDVELRCDPISGHTALYWYRQSLGQGLEFLIYFQGNSAPDKSGLPSDRFSAERTGGSVSTLTIQRTQQEDSAVYLCASSSQPPGGGDTQYFGPGTRLTVL.

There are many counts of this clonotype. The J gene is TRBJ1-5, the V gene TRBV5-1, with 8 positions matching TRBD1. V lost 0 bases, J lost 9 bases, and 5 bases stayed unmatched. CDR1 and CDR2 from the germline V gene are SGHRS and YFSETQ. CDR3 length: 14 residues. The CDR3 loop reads CASSLAGGERPQHF. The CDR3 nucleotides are TGCGCCAGCAGCTTGGCAGGGGGCGAGAGGCCCCAGCATTTT. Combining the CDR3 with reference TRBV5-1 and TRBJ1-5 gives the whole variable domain KAGVTQTPRYLIKTRGQQVTLSCSPISGHRSVSWYQQTPGQGLQFLFEYFSETQRNKGNFPGRFSGRQFSNSRSEMNVSTLELGDSALYLCASSLAGGERPQHFGDGTRLSIL.

The CDR3 region is CAWTSGSYEQYF. CDR3 in DNA: TGTGCCTGGACTAGCGGGAGTTACGAGCAGTACTTC. V is TRBV30 and J is TRBJ2-7, with 10 nucleotides matching TRBD2. CDR1 is GTSNPN and CDR2 is SVGIG in the germline V gene (reference sequence). The V segment lost 4 bases and the J segment 4 bases; nucleotides outside the gene matches: 1. CDR3 size: 12 residues. The full variable domain, in which reference TRBV30 and TRBJ2-7 provide the parts outside the CDR3, is SQTIHQWPATLVQPVGSPLSLECTVEGTSNPNLYWYRQAAGRGLQLLFYSVGIGQISSEVPQNLSASRPQDRQFILSSKKLLLSDSGFYLCAWTSGSYEQYFGPGTRLTVT.

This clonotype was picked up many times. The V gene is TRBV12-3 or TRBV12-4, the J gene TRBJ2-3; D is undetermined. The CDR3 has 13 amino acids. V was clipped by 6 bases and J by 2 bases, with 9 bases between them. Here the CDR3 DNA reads TGTGCCAGCAGGTCCGGATACACAGATACGCAGTATTTT. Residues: CASRSGYTDTQYF.

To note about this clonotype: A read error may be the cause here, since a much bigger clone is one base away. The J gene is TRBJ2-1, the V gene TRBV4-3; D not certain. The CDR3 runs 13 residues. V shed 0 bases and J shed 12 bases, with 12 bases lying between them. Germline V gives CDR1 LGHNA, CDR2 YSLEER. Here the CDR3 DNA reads TGCGCCAGCAGCCAAGATATGGGGATTGCGCAGTTCTTC. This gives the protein CASSQDMGIAQFF.

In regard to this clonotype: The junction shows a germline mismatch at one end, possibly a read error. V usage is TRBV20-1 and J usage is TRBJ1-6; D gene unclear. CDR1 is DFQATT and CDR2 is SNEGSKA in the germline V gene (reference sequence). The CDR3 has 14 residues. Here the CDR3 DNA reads TGCAATGCTAGAGATCGGGAGGGCTCGTCACCCCTCCACTTT. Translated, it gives CNARDREGSSPLHF.

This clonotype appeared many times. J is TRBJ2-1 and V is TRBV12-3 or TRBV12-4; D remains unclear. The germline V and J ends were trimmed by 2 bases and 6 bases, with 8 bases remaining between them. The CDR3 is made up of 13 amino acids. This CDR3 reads CASSLSIRNEQFF. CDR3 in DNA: TGTGCCAGCAGTTTATCCATACGCAATGAGCAGTTCTTC.

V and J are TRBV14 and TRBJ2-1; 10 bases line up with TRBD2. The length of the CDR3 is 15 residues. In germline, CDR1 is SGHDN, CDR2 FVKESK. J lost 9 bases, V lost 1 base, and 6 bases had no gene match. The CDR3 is CASSQVAGGRGEQFF. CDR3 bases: TGTGCCAGCAGCCAAGTAGCGGGAGGCCGCGGTGAGCAGTTCTTC.

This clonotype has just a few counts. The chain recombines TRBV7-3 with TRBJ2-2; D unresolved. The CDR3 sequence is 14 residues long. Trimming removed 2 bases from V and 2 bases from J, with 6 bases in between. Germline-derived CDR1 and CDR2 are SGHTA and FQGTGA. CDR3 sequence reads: CASSLVHNTGELFF. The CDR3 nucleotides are TGTGCCAGCAGCTTAGTCCACAACACCGGGGAGCTGTTTTTT. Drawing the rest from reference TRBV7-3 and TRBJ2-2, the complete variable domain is GAGVSQTPSNKVTEKGKYVELRCDPISGHTALYWYRQSLGQGPEFLIYFQGTGAADDSGLPNDRFFAVRPEGSVSTLKIQRTERGDSAVYLCASSLVHNTGELFFGEGSRLTVL.

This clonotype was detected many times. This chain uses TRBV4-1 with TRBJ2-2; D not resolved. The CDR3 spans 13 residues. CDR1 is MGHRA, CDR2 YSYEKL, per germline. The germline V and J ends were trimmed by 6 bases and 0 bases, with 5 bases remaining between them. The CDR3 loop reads CASSLSNTGELFF. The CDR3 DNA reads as TGCGCCAGCAGTCTTTCGAACACCGGGGAGCTGTTTTTT.

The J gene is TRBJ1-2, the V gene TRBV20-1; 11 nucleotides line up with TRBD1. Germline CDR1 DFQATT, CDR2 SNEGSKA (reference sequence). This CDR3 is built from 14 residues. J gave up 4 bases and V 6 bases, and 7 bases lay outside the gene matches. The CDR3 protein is CSATTGTGGYGYTF. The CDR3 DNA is TGCAGTGCAACAACCGGGACAGGGGGCTATGGCTACACCTTC.

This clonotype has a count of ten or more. Here the CDR3 reads CASSLTGGVDTQYF. CDR3 nucleotide sequence: TGTGCCAGCAGCCTGACAGGGGGAGTAGATACGCAGTATTTT. The chain recombines TRBV7-2 with TRBJ2-3; 9 bases agree with TRBD1. Germline loops: CDR1 SGHTA, CDR2 FQGNSA. This CDR3 has 14 residues. V shed 5 bases and J 5 bases; nucleotides not matched to a gene: 5.

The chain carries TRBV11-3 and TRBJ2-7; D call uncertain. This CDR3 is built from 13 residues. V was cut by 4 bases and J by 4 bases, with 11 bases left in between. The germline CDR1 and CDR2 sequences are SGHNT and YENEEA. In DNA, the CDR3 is TGTGCCAGCAGCTCCATCCTGAGATACGAGCAGTACTTC. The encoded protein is CASSSILRYEQYF.

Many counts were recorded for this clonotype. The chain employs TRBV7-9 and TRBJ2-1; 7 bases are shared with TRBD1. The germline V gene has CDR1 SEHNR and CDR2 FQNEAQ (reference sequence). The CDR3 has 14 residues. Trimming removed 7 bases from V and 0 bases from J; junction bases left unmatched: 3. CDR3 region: CASIRDSSYNEQFF. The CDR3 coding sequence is TGTGCCAGCATCCGGGACAGCTCCTACAATGAGCAGTTCTTC.